This TCR beta chain comes out of a study of T cells in Graves' hyperthyroidism and ophthalmopathy. RNA transcripts provided the source from which TCR beta CDR3 regions were amplified. First-round RT-PCR of the TCR CDR3 relied on the HTBI primer set. TCRdb reanalysed the multiplex PCR reads using MiXCR and keeps one entry per CDR3 protein. The sample holds some 760,000 distinct CDR3 sequences, approximately 15% seen once. Germline V gene data show CDR1 as MDHEN and CDR2 as SYDVKM. Trimming took 6 bases from V and 0 from J; bases not matched to a gene: 5. This CDR3 region has 15 residues. Notes on this clonotype: As yet, its antigen is unknown.

The study, taken as a whole, reports: Peripheral blood also featured most of the thyroid clonotypes expanded above 0.001.

Graves' hyperthyroidism was deemed stable absent ophthalmopathy progression within 18 months. Clinical symptoms, serum thyroxine and TRAb, thyroid ultrasound and orbital computed tomography together formed the diagnostic basis. Input material: blood. This clonotype was obtained from a woman younger than 35 with Graves' hyperthyroidism. J is TRBJ1-5 and V is TRBV28; TRBD1 matches at 7 bases. DNA for the CDR3: TGTGCCAGCAGGAAGGGGGCAAATAGCAATCAGCCCCAGCATTTT. Translated, it gives CASRKGANSNQPQHF.